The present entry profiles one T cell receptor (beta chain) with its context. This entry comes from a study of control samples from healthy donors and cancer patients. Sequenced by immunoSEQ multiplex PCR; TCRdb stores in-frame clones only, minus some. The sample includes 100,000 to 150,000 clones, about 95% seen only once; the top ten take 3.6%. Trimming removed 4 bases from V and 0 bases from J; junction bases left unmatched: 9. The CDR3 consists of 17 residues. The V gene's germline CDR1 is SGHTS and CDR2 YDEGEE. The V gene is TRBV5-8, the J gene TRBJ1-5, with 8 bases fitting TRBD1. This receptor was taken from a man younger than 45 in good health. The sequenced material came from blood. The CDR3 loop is CASSPGQGLGSNQPQHF. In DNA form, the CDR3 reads TGTGCCAGCAGCCCAGGACAGGGACTGGGTAGCAATCAGCCCCAGCATTTT.